The 22 T cell receptor beta chains below were found in one sample sequenced in a study of blood T cells in healthy people across ages. Through a sample-barcoded 5' primer and a J-beta primer mix, a second PCR was run for roughly 6 to 11 cycles. TCRdb reprocessed the 5' RACE reads via MiXCR and lists one record per CDR3 protein. The sample holds about 1.4 million distinct CDR3 sequences; roughly 64% are singletons and the top ten take 6.5% to 8.5%. Sample: blood. These receptors were obtained from a man aged 18 to 30 in good health.

There are a few counts of this clonotype. V gene TRBV6-6 combines with J gene TRBJ2-1, with D perhaps assigned TRBD1 or TRBD2 (6 bases each). V lost 7 bases to trimming and J lost 8 bases, with 18 bases between them. The CDR3 is made up of 14 amino acids. Germline V CDR1 and CDR2: MNHNY, SVGAGI (reference sequence). The CDR3, as DNA: TGTGCCAGCACTACGAACCCGGGGGCGGATGAGCAGTTCTTC. Translated, it gives CASTTNPGADEQFF.

The chain uses TRBV20-1 and TRBJ2-1; 12 nucleotides match TRBD2. The germline CDR1 and CDR2 sequences are DFQATT and SNEGSKA (reference sequence). The V and J ends lost 0 bases and 7 bases, in that order; junction bases with no gene match: 4. The CDR3 consists of 15 residues. CDR3 bases: TGCAGTGCTAGAGACGGACTAGCGGGGTTAAATGAGCAGTTCTTC. Its protein product is CSARDGLAGLNEQFF.

This clonotype has more than one count but fewer than ten. This rearrangement joins TRBV29-1 to TRBJ2-5, with no clear D. The length of the CDR3 is 13 residues. Trimming took off 7 bases at V and 5 bases at J, with 17 bases between the two ends. Germline lookup yields CDR1 SQVTM and CDR2 ANQGSEA. CDR3: CSALLGNLETQYF. In DNA, the CDR3 is TGCAGCGCCCTCCTGGGGAATTTGGAGACCCAGTACTTC.

This clonotype was recorded a few times. This chain joins TRBV5-1 and TRBJ2-4, with D perhaps matching TRBD1 (5 bases). The J call may be faulty, since TRBJ2-7 better matches the DNA end. Germline CDR1 reads SGHRS; CDR2 reads YFSETQ. The CDR3 contains 12 residues. The CDR3 nucleotides are TGCGCCAGCAGCATTGGACACTACGAGCAGTACTTC. It translates to CASSIGHYEQYF.

The chain has TRBV5-1 and TRBJ2-1, with TRBD2 matching 8 bases. The germline gives CDR1 SGHRS, CDR2 YFSETQ. The CDR3 loop spans 14 amino acids. V shed 2 bases and J 8 bases; nucleotides not matched to a gene: 6. The CDR3 DNA reads TGCGCCAGCAGCTTCGCGACTAGCGTCTATGAGCAGTTCTTC. This sequence encodes CASSFATSVYEQFF.

This chain joins TRBV12-3 or TRBV12-4 and TRBJ2-5; D perhaps matches TRBD1 (5 bases). The CDR3 has 13 amino acids. V was clipped by 8 bases and J by 3 bases, with 13 bases between them. Written as DNA, the CDR3 is TGTGCCAGCGCCCAGGGTGGGAAAGAGACCCAGTACTTC. Protein product: CASAQGGKETQYF.

DNA of the CDR3: TGCAGCGTTGAAGTGGGACTAGCGCTCAATGAGCAGTACTTC. Amino acid sequence: CSVEVGLALNEQYF. This sequence joins TRBV29-1 and TRBJ2-5; 10 bases map to TRBD2. The V segment lost 1 base and the J segment 11 bases; nucleotides outside the gene matches: 10. Germline assignment: CDR1 SQVTM and CDR2 ANQGSEA. This CDR3 spans 14 amino acids.

To note about this clonotype: The junction does not match germline at one end; this may be a read error. The chain employs TRBV4-2 and TRBJ2-3; possibly TRBD2 for D (7 bases). Germline loops: CDR1 LGHNA, CDR2 YNFKEQ. The length of the CDR3 is 17 residues. The chain's CDR3 is CSSSQVVPRGATDTQYF. The CDR3 DNA follows: TGTTCCAGCAGCCAAGTAGTCCCCCGGGGGGCCACAGATACGCAGTATTTT.

This sequence joins TRBV28 and TRBJ2-4, with 9 bases matching TRBD1. The DNA matches TRBJ2-7 better at its end, which makes the J call doubtful. The CDR3 totals 15 residues. Germline V gene data show CDR1 as MDHEN and CDR2 as SYDVKM. In nucleotides, the CDR3 is TGTGCCAGCAAAATAACAGGGGGCGGCTCCTACGAGCAGTACTTC. Amino acid sequence: CASKITGGGSYEQYF.

This rearrangement joins TRBV29-1 to TRBJ2-5; the D gene is possibly TRBD1 (6 bases). V lost 3 bases and J lost 4, with 12 bases in between. The CDR3 totals 13 residues. CDR1 is SQVTM, CDR2 ANQGSEA, per germline. The CDR3 spells CSVDRGTGETQYF. As DNA, the CDR3 is TGCAGCGTTGACAGGGGAACGGGAGAGACCCAGTACTTC.

V gene TRBV4-3 combines with J gene TRBJ1-2; D gene uncertain. Trimming stripped 1 base from V and 3 bases from J, with 9 bases between. The CDR3 runs 14 residues. In germline, CDR1 is LGHNA, CDR2 YSLEER. CDR3 in amino acids: CASSQGPDDYGYTF. The CDR3 DNA sequence: TGCGCCAGCAGCCAAGGTCCGGACGACTATGGCTACACCTTC.

The rearrangement uses TRBV29-1 and TRBJ2-7; 7 nucleotides match TRBD1. CDR3 length equals 13 residues. V lost 5 bases to trimming and J lost 0 bases; unmatched junction nucleotides: 4. CDR1 and CDR2 from the germline V gene are SQVTM and ANQGSEA. CDR3 sequence (DNA): TGCAGCGTTACGGGACAGACCTCCTACGAGCAGTACTTC. Protein product: CSVTGQTSYEQYF.

The V call is TRBV27, the J call TRBJ2-5; TRBD2 is a possible D gene (6 bases). The J call could be wrong; TRBJ2-7 is a better fit for the DNA end. The CDR3 totals 16 residues. The germline V gene has CDR1 MNHEY and CDR2 SMNVEV (reference sequence). DNA of the CDR3: TGTGCCAGCAGTTTACTTATTGGGGACTTAATCTACGAGCAGTACTTC. Its protein is CASSLLIGDLIYEQYF.

This clonotype was recorded a few times. The chain employs TRBV29-1 and TRBJ1-2, with no clear D. CDR3 length equals 13 residues. V lost 2 bases and J lost 3, with 10 bases in between. Germline V gives CDR1 SQVTM, CDR2 ANQGSEA. CDR3: CSVESPSDYGYTF. The DNA of the CDR3 is TGCAGCGTTGAAAGCCCGTCGGACTATGGCTACACCTTC.

The J gene is TRBJ1-2, the V gene TRBV20-1, with 9 bases lining up with TRBD1. This CDR3 comprises 12 residues. CDR1 DFQATT and CDR2 SNEGSKA come from the germline V gene (reference sequence). V shed 4 bases, J shed 6 bases, and the junction held 3 bases outside the gene matches. This chain's CDR3 is CSAKGQGDGYTF. The CDR3, as DNA: TGCAGTGCTAAGGGACAGGGCGATGGCTACACCTTC.

The rearrangement links TRBV7-2 to TRBJ2-7, with D possibly TRBD2 on 5 matching bases. Germline CDR1 is SGHTA and CDR2 is FQGNSA. This CDR3 region has 16 residues. V was pared by 2 bases and J by 2 bases, with 16 bases between. For the CDR3, the DNA is TGTGCCAGCAGCTTAAAATCGGGCGGGCCGGCCTACGAGCAGTACTTC. Protein sequence: CASSLKSGGPAYEQYF. Drawing the rest from reference TRBV7-2 and TRBJ2-7, the complete variable domain is GAGVSQSPSNKVTEKGKDVELRCDPISGHTALYWYRQSLGQGLEFLIYFQGNSAPDKSGLPSDRFSAERTGGSVSTLTIQRTQQEDSAVYLCASSLKSGGPAYEQYFGPGTRLTVT.

CDR3 sequence: CSVDSTYPNYGYTF. CDR3 bases: TGCAGTGTAGATAGCACCTATCCTAACTATGGCTACACCTTC. This rearrangement joins TRBV20-1 to TRBJ1-2; D gene uncertain. Deletions cut 7 bases from V and 0 bases from J, with 15 bases between. Germline CDR1 reads DFQATT; CDR2 reads SNEGSKA (reference sequence). The CDR3 runs 14 residues.

This CDR3 is CASSGGTDVLQETQYF. DNA of the CDR3: TGTGCCAGCAGTGGAGGGACGGACGTACTCCAAGAGACCCAGTACTTC. The V gene is TRBV6-4, the J gene TRBJ2-5; perhaps D is TRBD1 or TRBD2 (5 bases each). Germline values: CDR1 MRHNA, CDR2 SNTAGT. This CDR3 contains 16 residues. V was shortened by 4 bases and J by 1 base, with 16 bases between the two germline ends.

J is TRBJ2-7 and V is TRBV27; D may correspond to TRBD1 or TRBD2 (5 bases each). Germline V CDR1 and CDR2: MNHEY, SMNVEV (reference sequence). Trimming shortened V by 5 bases and J by 0 bases, and 14 bases separated the two germline ends. CDR3 length: 15 residues. In DNA form, the CDR3 reads TGTGCCAGCAGTACGCCGAGGGACCACTCCTACGAGCAGTACTTC. Translation gives CASSTPRDHSYEQYF.

V usage is TRBV28 and J usage is TRBJ2-2, with D possibly TRBD2 on 5 matching bases. The germline CDR1 and CDR2 sequences are MDHEN and SYDVKM. The CDR3 spans 11 residues. Trimming stripped 9 bases from V and 5 bases from J, with 7 bases between. In DNA form, the CDR3 reads TGTGCCAGACGGAGGACCGGGGAGCTGTTTTTT. Its translation is CARRRTGELFF.

This chain joins TRBV7-2 and TRBJ2-5, with TRBD2 matching 7 bases. Germline V CDR1 and CDR2: SGHTA, FQGNSA. The V gene end was trimmed by 4 bases and the J gene end by 5 bases; junction bases not matched to a gene: 13. This CDR3 has 16 residues. The CDR3 DNA sequence: TGTGCCAGCAGCTCGCCGGGAGGTGGGGGATGGGAGACCCAGTACTTC. This gives the protein CASSSPGGGGWETQYF.

CDR3 DNA sequence: TGCAGTGCTAGGGACAGGGGGACCCAGTACTTC. Translating it yields CSARDRGTQYF. V usage is TRBV20-1 and J usage is TRBJ2-5, with 9 bases matching TRBD1. V gave up 3 bases and J gave up 7 bases; unmatched junction bases: 0. The CDR3 loop spans 11 amino acids. The V gene's germline CDR1 is DFQATT and CDR2 SNEGSKA (reference sequence).